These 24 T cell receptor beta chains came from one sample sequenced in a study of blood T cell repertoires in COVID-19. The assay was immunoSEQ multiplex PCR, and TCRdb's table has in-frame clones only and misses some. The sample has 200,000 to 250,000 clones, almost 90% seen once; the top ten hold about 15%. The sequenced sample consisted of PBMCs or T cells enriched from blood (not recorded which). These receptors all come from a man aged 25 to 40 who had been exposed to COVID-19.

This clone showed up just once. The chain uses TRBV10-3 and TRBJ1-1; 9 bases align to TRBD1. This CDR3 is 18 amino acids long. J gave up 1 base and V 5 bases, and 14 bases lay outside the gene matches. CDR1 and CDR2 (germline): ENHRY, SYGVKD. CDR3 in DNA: TGTGCCATCAGTCCGGCTTGGACAGGGGCAAGGGGGAACACTGAAGCTTTCTTT. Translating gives CAISPAWTGARGNTEAFF.

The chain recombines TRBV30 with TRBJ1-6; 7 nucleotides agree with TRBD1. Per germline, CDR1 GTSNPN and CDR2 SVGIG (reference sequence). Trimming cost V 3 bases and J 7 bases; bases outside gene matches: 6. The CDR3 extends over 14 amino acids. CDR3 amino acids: CAWREGGENSPLHF. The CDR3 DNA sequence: TGTGCCTGGAGGGAAGGGGGCGAAAATTCACCCCTCCACTTT.

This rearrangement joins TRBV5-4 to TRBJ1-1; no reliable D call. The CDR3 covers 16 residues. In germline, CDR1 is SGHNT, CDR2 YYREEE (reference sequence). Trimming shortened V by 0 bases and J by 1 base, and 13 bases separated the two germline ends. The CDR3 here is CASSLGPSAQNTEAFF. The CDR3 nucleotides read TGTGCCAGCAGCTTGGGCCCCAGTGCCCAGAACACTGAAGCTTTCTTT.

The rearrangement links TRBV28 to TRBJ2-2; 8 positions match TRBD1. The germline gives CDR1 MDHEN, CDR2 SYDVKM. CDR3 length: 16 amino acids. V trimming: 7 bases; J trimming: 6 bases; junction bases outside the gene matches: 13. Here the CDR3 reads CASTPGGQVLPGELFF. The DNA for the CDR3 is TGTGCCAGCACACCTGGGGGACAGGTCCTCCCCGGGGAGCTGTTTTTT.

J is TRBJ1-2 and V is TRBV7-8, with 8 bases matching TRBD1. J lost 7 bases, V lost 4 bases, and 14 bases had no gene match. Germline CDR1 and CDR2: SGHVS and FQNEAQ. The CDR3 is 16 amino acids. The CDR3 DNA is TGTGCCAGCAGCTCCGAACGATGGACAGGGTACATTGGCTACACCTTC. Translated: CASSSERWTGYIGYTF.

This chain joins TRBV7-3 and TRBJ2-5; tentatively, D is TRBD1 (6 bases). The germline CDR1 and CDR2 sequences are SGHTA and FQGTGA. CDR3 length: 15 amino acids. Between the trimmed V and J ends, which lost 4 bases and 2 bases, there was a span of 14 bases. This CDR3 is CASSSTGSWQETQYF. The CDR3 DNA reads TGTGCCAGCAGCTCCACAGGGAGTTGGCAAGAGACCCAGTACTTC.

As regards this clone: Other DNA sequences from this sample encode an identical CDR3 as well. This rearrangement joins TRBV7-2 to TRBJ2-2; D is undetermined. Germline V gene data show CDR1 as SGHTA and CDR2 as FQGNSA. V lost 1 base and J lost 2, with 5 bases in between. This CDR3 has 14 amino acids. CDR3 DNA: TGTGCCAGCAGCTTAGACCTAAACACCGGGGAGCTGTTTTTT. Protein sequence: CASSLDLNTGELFF.

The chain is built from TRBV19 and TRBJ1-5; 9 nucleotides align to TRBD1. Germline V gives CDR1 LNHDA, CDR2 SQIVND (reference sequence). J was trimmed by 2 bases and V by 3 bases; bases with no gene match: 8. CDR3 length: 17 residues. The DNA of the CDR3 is TGTGCCAGTAGTATCTCTACGGGACAGGGTGGCAATCAGCCCCAGCATTTT. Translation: CASSISTGQGGNQPQHF.

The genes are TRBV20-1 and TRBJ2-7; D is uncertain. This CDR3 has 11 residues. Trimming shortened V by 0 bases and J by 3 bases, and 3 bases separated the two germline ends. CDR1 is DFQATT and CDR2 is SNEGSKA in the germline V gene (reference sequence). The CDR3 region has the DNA TGCAGTGCTAGAGACAGCTACGAGCAGTACTTC. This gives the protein CSARDSYEQYF.

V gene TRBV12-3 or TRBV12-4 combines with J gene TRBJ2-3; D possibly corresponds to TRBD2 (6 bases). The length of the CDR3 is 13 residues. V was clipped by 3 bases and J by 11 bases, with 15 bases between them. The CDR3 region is CASSFDFPGGQYF. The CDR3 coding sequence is TGTGCCAGCAGTTTCGATTTCCCCGGGGGGCAGTATTTT.

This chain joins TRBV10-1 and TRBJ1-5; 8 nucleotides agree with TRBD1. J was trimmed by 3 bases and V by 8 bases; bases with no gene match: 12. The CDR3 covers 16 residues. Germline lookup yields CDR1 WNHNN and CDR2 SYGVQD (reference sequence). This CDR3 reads CASFPSGQVLNQPQHF. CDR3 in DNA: TGCGCCAGCTTCCCTTCGGGACAGGTTCTCAATCAGCCCCAGCATTTT.

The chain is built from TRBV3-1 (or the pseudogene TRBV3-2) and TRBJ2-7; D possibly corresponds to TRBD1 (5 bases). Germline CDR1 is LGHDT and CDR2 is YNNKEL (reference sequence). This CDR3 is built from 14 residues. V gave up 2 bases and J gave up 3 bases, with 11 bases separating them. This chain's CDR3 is CASSQFQGNYEQYF. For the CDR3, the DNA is TGTGCCAGCAGCCAATTCCAGGGTAACTACGAGCAGTACTTC.

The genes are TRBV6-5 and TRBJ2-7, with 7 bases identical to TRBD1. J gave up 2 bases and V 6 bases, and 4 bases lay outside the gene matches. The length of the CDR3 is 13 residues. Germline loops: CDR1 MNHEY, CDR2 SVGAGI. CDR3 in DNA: TGTGCCAGCAGCCGGGACAGAACCTACGAGCAGTACTTC. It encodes CASSRDRTYEQYF.

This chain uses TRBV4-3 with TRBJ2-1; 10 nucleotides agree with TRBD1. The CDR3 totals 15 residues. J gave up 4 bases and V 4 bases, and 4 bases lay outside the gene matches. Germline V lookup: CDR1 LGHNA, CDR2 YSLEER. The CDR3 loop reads CASSRGQGVYNEQFF. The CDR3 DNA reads TGCGCCAGCAGCCGCGGACAGGGGGTTTACAATGAGCAGTTCTTC.

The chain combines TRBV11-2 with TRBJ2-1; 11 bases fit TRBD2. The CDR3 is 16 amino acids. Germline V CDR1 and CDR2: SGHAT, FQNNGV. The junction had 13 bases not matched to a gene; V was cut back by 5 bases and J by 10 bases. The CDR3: CASSAILAGVLGEQFF. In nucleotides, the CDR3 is TGTGCCAGCAGCGCGATACTAGCGGGGGTTCTAGGGGAGCAGTTCTTC.

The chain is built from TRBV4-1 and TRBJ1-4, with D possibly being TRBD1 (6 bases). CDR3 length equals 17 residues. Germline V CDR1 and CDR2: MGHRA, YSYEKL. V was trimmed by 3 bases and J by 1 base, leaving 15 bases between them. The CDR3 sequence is CASSHRGGGKTNEKLFF. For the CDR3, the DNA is TGCGCCAGCAGCCACCGAGGGGGGGGCAAAACTAATGAAAAACTGTTTTTT.

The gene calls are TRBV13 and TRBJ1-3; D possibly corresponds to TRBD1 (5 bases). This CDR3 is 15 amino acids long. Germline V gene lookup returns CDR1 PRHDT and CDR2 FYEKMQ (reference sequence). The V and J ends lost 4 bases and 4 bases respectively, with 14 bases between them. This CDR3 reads CASSSSGIPGNTIYF. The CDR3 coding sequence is TGTGCCAGCAGCTCTTCAGGGATCCCCGGAAACACCATATATTTT. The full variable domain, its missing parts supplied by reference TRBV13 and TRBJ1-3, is AAGVIQSPRHLIKEKRETATLKCYPIPRHDTVYWYQQGPGQDPQFLISFYEKMQSDKGSIPDRFSAQQFSDYHSELNMSSLELGDSALYFCASSSSGIPGNTIYFGEGSWLTVV.

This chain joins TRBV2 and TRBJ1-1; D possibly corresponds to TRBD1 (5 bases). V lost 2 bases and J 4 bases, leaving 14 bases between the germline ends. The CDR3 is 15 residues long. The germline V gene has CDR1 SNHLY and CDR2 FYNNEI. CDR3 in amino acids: CASSEFGAGGTEAFF. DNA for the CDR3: TGTGCCAGCAGTGAATTTGGGGCGGGGGGCACTGAAGCTTTCTTT.

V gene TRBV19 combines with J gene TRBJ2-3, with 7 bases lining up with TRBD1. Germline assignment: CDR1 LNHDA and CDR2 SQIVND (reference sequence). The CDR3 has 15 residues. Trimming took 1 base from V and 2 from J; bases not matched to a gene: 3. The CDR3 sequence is CASSIVGQITDTQYF. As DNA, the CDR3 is TGTGCCAGTAGTATAGTGGGACAGATCACAGATACGCAGTATTTT. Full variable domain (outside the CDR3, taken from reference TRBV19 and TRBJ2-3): DGGITQSPKYLFRKEGQNVTLSCEQNLNHDAMYWYRQDPGQGLRLIYYSQIVNDFQKGDIAEGYSVSREKKESFPLTVTSAQKNPTAFYLCASSIVGQITDTQYFGPGTRLTVL.

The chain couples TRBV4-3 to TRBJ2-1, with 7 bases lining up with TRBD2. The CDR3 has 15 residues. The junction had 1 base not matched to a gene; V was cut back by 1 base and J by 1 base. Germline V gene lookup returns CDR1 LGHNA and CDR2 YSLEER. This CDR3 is CASSQGLASYNEQFF. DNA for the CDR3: TGCGCCAGCAGCCAAGGACTAGCATCCTACAATGAGCAGTTCTTC.

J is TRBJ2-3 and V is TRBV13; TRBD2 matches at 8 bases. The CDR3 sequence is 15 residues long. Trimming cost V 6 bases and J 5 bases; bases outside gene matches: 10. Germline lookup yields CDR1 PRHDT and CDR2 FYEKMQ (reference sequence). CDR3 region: CASSTQAGAGDTQYF. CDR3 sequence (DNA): TGTGCCAGCAGTACTCAAGCGGGGGCTGGAGATACGCAGTATTTT.

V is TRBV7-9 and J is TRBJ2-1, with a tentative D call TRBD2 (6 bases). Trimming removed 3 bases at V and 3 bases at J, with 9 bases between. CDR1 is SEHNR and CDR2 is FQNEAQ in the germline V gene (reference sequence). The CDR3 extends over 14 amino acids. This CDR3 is CASSFEGGYNEQFF. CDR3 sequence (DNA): TGTGCCAGCAGCTTCGAGGGAGGCTACAATGAGCAGTTCTTC.

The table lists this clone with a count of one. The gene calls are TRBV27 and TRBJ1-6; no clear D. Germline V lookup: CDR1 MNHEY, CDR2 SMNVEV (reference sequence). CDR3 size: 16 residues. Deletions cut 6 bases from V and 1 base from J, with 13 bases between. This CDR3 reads CASRRAGGSYNSPLHF. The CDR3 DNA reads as TGTGCCAGCAGAAGGGCGGGAGGGTCCTATAATTCACCCCTCCACTTT.

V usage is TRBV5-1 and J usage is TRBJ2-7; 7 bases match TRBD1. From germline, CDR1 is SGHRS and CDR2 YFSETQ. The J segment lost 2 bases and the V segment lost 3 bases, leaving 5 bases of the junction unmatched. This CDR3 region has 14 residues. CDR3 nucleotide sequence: TGCGCCAGCAGCTCGCAGGGGGACGCCTACGAGCAGTACTTC. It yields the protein CASSSQGDAYEQYF.